One and the same sample provided the 4 T cell receptor beta chains below, sequenced in a study of blood T cell repertoires in COVID-19. The repertoire was sequenced with immunoSEQ multiplex PCR; TCRdb's copy has only in-frame clones and lacks some. Of about 260,000 clones detected, over 80% appear once; the ten largest clones hold approximately 10%. The specimen was peripheral blood. The receptors come from a woman between 65 and 79 years old with COVID-19, enrolled during active disease.

The V gene is TRBV11-1, the J gene TRBJ1-4; TRBD1 is a possible D gene (5 bases). Trimming removed 7 bases from V and 2 bases from J, with 11 bases in between. The length of the CDR3 is 14 residues. CDR1 is SGHAT and CDR2 is FQDESV in the germline V gene (reference sequence). The CDR3 nucleotides read TGTGCCAGCACCTCACGGGGGACTAATGAAAAACTGTTTTTT. Encoded protein: CASTSRGTNEKLFF.

This clone showed up just once. The genes are TRBV15 and TRBJ2-3; a possible D gene is TRBD1 (5 bases). This CDR3 contains 12 residues. The V end was cut by 3 bases, the J end by 6 bases, with 7 bases between. The germline gives CDR1 LNHNV, CDR2 YYDKDF (reference sequence). CDR3: CATSSGADTQYF. The DNA of the CDR3 is TGTGCCACCAGCAGTGGGGCCGATACGCAGTATTTT.

J is TRBJ2-3 and V is TRBV5-4; D ambiguous. This CDR3 has 13 amino acids. Germline V gene data show CDR1 as SGHNT and CDR2 as YYREEE (reference sequence). V lost 6 bases, J lost 2 bases, and 10 bases lay in between. The CDR3 loop reads CASTRINTDTQYF. For the CDR3, the DNA is TGTGCCAGCACTAGAATTAACACAGATACGCAGTATTTT.

This rearrangement joins TRBV28 to TRBJ2-1, with 10 nucleotides matching TRBD1. The trim removed 5 bases at V and 5 bases at J, leaving 9 bases unmatched. The germline V gene has CDR1 MDHEN and CDR2 SYDVKM. This CDR3 spans 16 amino acids. DNA of the CDR3: TGTGCCAGCAGTCCCTGGGGACAGGGGTACGACAATGAGCAGTTCTTC. This gives the protein CASSPWGQGYDNEQFF.